These T cell receptor beta chains were read from a single sample in a study of blood T cells in healthy people across ages. TCRdb reprocessed the 5' RACE reads with MiXCR, giving one entry per CDR3 protein. The repertoire holds about 1.4 million distinct CDR3 sequences, with almost 60% as singletons. Input material: blood. The source is a man younger than 35 in good health. Each CDR3 is given with its conserved first and last residue. A D gene is named only where the DNA matches it firmly. Size is stated for part of the rows, as once, few or many counts, or as a class when the clone is expanded.

clone_size | j_call | d_call | cdr3_length | v_call | cdr3_nt | cdr3_aa
NA | TRBJ2-3 | TRBD2 | 17 | TRBV27 | TGTGCCAGCAGCCCCTTTAGCGGGGGGGACTTCACAGATACGCAGTATTTT | CASSPFSGGDFTDTQYF
few | TRBJ2-7 | NA | 15 | TRBV10-3 | TGTGCCATCAGTGGAAGTATGGACAGAGGATACGAGCAGTACTTC | CAISGSMDRGYEQYF
NA | TRBJ1-1 | NA | 11 | TRBV12-5 | TGTGCTAGTGTTCAAACGAATGAAGCTTTCTTT | CASVQTNEAFF
few | TRBJ2-1 | NA | 15 | TRBV20-1 | TGCAGTGCTAGAGATAGGCGGGCTAGTTTCGGTGAGCAGTTCTTC | CSARDRRASFGEQFF
once | TRBJ1-2 | TRBD1 | 14 | TRBV7-2 | TGTGCCAGCAGCTTGACAGGGAAACACTATGGCTACACCTTC | CASSLTGKHYGYTF
NA | TRBJ1-1 | NA | 13 | TRBV4-1 | TGCGCCAGCAGCCCACAGCTGAACACTGAAGCTTTCTTT | CASSPQLNTEAFF
NA | TRBJ1-1 | NA | 14 | TRBV2 | TGTGCCAGCAGTGAAGCTCGGAGGGTCACTGAAGCTTTCTTT | CASSEARRVTEAFF
once | TRBJ2-1 | TRBD1 | 14 | TRBV29-1 | TGCAGCGTTGAATGGACAGGGGGCTACAATGAGCAGTTCTTC | CSVEWTGGYNEQFF
NA | TRBJ1-1 | NA | 14 | TRBV2 | TGTGCCAGCAGTGAAATTGTAAGAGGTCGACGGGCTTTCTTT | CASSEIVRGRRAFF
NA | TRBJ2-3 | TRBD2 | 17 | TRBV6-5 | TGTGCCAGCAGTTCCCTCTACGGGAGGGAAAGCACAGATACGCAGTATTTT | CASSSLYGRESTDTQYF
NA | TRBJ1-3 | NA | 13 | TRBV7-2 | TGTGCCAGCAGCGGGGACGGTGGAAACACCATATATTTT | CASSGDGGNTIYF
few | TRBJ2-5 | NA | 16 | TRBV21-1 | TGTGCCAGCAGCAAACAGGTTTCGGGGTCTGGGGAGACCCAGTACTTC | CASSKQVSGSGETQYF
NA | TRBJ2-1 | TRBD2 | 15 | TRBV6-6 | TGCGCCAGCAGTTACTCGGGGGGGCGGCGCAATGAGCAGTTCTTC | CASSYSGGRRNEQFF
NA | TRBJ2-7 | TRBD1 | 15 | TRBV4-3 | TGCGCCAGCAGCCAACGACAGGGGGCGATCTACGAGCAGTACTTC | CASSQRQGAIYEQYF
NA | TRBJ2-7 | NA | 12 | TRBV5-1 | TGCGCCAGCAGCTTGGCAGACCACGAGCAGTACTTC | CASSLADHEQYF
NA | TRBJ1-6 | NA | 13 | TRBV20-1 | TGCAGTGCCACCAGGACAGATAATTCACCCCTCCACTTT | CSATRTDNSPLHF
NA | TRBJ1-5 | NA | 16 | TRBV6-1 | TGTGCCAGCAGTGAGTCAGGCGATAGTAGCAATCAGCCCCAGCATTTT | CASSESGDSSNQPQHF
once | TRBJ2-1 | NA | 15 | TRBV20-1 | TGCAGTGGGCTCGGCAGGAGGGCGTCCTACAATGAGCAGTTCTTC | CSGLGRRASYNEQFF
NA | TRBJ2-7 | TRBD2 | 14 | TRBV6-2/TRBV6-3 | TGTGCCAGCAGTTACCTAGCGGAAGACTACGAGCAGTACTTC | CASSYLAEDYEQYF
few | TRBJ1-4 | NA | 15 | TRBV14 | TGTGCCAGCAGCCAAGATCTGGGCTCTAATGAAAAACTGTTTTTT | CASSQDLGSNEKLFF
few | TRBJ2-1 | TRBD2 | 17 | TRBV20-1 | TGCAGTGCTAGAAGCCTTAGCGGGAGGGCCTCCTACAATGAGCAGTTCTTC | CSARSLSGRASYNEQFF
NA | TRBJ1-1 | TRBD1 | 12 | TRBV29-1 | TGCAGCGTCCTCGGGACAGGCCCCGAAGCTTTCTTT | CSVLGTGPEAFF
NA | TRBJ1-2 | NA | 11 | TRBV20-1 | TGCAGTGCTAGAGATAGGGCCTCCTACACCTTC | CSARDRASYTF
NA | TRBJ2-7 | NA | 14 | TRBV29-1 | TGCAGCGTTGAAGATCCGGGGACCTCCTACGAGCAGTACTTC | CSVEDPGTSYEQYF
few | TRBJ2-7 | NA | 16 | TRBV13 | TGTGCCAGCAGCTTAGGGGCGGGACCACCATTGGACGAGCAGTACTTC | CASSLGAGPPLDEQYF
NA | TRBJ2-7 | NA | 16 | TRBV27 | TGTGCCAGCAGTTCCCTGGGACTGGGGGTGATCTACGAGCAGTACTTC | CASSSLGLGVIYEQYF
NA | TRBJ2-7 | NA | 12 | TRBV27 | TGTGCCAGCAGTTTCGGATGGACCGAGCAGTACTTC | CASSFGWTEQYF
NA | TRBJ1-2 | NA | 14 | TRBV30 | TGTGCCTGGAGTGTACGGTGGGCTGAATATGGCTACACCTTC | CAWSVRWAEYGYTF